This T cell receptor beta chain was sequenced for a study of Graves' ophthalmopathy and Graves' hyperthyroidism. As for the study in general: Upon initial diagnosis and before any treatment, peripheral blood was collected. Study-level points and caveats: Classification of ophthalmopathy versus stable hyperthyroidism by a 13-signature model yielded about 90% sensitivity and just under 84% specificity. Also, most clonotypes expanded in the thyroid above 0.001 frequency appeared in blood.

The sequenced template was RNA, covering the TCR beta CDR3 region. Second-round multiplex PCR came after first-round RT-PCR with HTBI primers. TCRdb used MiXCR to reprocess the multiplex PCR reads, holding one entry per CDR3 protein. The top ten clones hold approximately 9.1% of a sample with fewer than 250,000 distinct CDR3 sequences, roughly 27% of them seen once. V was clipped by 6 bases and J by 1 base; unmatched bases: 8. CDR3 length: 15 amino acids. This clonotype was seen more than once but under ten times. Its specificity is not known. Lactation, pregnancy, uncontrolled infections and other autoimmune diseases were all grounds for excluding patients.

The receptor comes from a man between 50 and 59 years old with Graves' ophthalmopathy. V is TRBV12-3 or TRBV12-4 and J is TRBJ1-1; 7 bases match TRBD1. Sequencing was done on a sample of peripheral blood. The CDR3 spells CASSQTGQANTEAFF. Here the CDR3 DNA reads TGTGCCAGCAGCCAGACCGGACAGGCGAACACTGAAGCTTTCTTT.